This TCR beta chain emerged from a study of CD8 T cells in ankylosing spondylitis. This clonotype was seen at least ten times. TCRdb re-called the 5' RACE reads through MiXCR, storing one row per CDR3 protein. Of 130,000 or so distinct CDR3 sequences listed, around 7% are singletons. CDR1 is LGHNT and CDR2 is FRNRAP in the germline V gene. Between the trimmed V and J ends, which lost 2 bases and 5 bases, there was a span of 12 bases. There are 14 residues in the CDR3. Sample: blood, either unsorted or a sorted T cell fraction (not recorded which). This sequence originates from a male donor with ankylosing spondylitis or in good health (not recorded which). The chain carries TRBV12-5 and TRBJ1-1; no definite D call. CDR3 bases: TGTGCTAGTGGTTTGCCTCCCCAGGAGACTGAAGCTTTCTTT. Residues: CASGLPPQETEAFF. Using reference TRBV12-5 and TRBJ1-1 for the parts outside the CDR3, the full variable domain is DARVTQTPRHKVTEMGQEVTMRCQPILGHNTVFWYRQTMMQGLELLAYFRNRAPLDDSGMPKDRFSAEMPDATLATLKIQPSEPRDSAVYFCASGLPPQETEAFFGQGTRLTVV.